A selection of T cell receptor beta chains follows, all from one sample in a study of blood T cell repertoires in COVID-19. Data came from immunoSEQ multiplex PCR; TCRdb stores just in-frame clones and leaves some out. Of 100,000 or so clones listed, 87% are singletons. Source material: peripheral blood. These TCRs come from a woman between 45 and 65 years old with COVID-19, enrolled during active disease. CDR3s leave out the opening cysteine and the closing phenylalanine or tryptophan. Size values are once, few and many counts, or a class for expanded clones, and some rows have none.

clone size: few
V gene: TRBV7-9
CDR3 protein: ASSYGREGYT

clone size: NA
V gene: TRBV6-5
CDR3 protein: ASSYVGPLNTAF

clone size: once
V gene: TRBV11-1
CDR3 protein: ASSPSRQPNYGYT

clone size: NA
V gene: TRBV6-5
CDR3 protein: ASSSTARLETQY

clone size: NA
V gene: TRBV2
CDR3 protein: ASMSGREDTQY

clone size: once
V gene: TRBV19
CDR3 protein: ASSSEDRGAETQY

clone size: NA
V gene: TRBV19
CDR3 protein: ASSTDRDQPQH

clone size: NA
V gene: TRBV6-5
CDR3 protein: ASSYKTGAYGYT

clone size: NA
V gene: TRBV3-1/TRBV3-2
CDR3 protein: ASSGGGTHQAQY

clone size: NA
V gene: TRBV10-2
CDR3 protein: ASTPGRDTQY

clone size: NA
V gene: TRBV2
CDR3 protein: ASPTISGNTIY

clone size: NA
V gene: TRBV6-1
CDR3 protein: ASRTASNQPQH

clone size: NA
V gene: TRBV25-1
CDR3 protein: ASSELGAGGDEQY

clone size: NA
V gene: TRBV28
CDR3 protein: ASRSVNSYEQY

clone size: NA
V gene: TRBV15
CDR3 protein: ATSGQGNLNEKLF